This T cell receptor beta chain was sequenced during a study of tumor-infiltrating lymphocytes in localized non-small cell lung cancer (dated by TCRdb to the early 2020s). About the full investigation: The cohort covered several histologies, both smokers and never-smokers, and patients whose samples were collected after neoadjuvant chemotherapy. In total, the ICON cohort consisted of 150 surgical patients with localized non-small cell lung cancer who had their tumors resected. Flow cytometry, multiplex immunofluorescence, RNA-seq, exome sequencing and proteomics were applied to the same patients as TCR sequencing, which was one of several integrated assays. The paired tumor versus uninvolved lung comparison of immunoSEQ T-cell fraction included roughly 60 patients. Resected tumor tissue and uninvolved lung tissue described as non-adjacent to the tumor were contributed by each patient, with both tissues obtained from the same patient. Overall study outcomes, separate from this receptor: TCRbeta sequencing supported higher T cell infiltration in tumors than in uninvolved lung tissue, consistent with immunofluorescence CD3 counts. The TCR-derived T-cell fraction showed no difference between the flow cytometry-defined immunotypes IM1 (good prognosis) and IM2 (poor prognosis). Assay coverage differed among patients according to how much tissue was available, so only a subset of the cohort had TCR sequencing. Because different assays used different pieces of the same tissue, technical variation could not be distinguished from intratumor heterogeneity.

A word on this clone: There is no known antigen for this receptor. Per-nucleotide qualities are absent, and no much larger clonotype sits a single base away.

TCR sequencing with the immunoSEQ assay provided the T-cell fraction in tumor and uninvolved lung tissue. As for how the authors treated the data: To analyze survival, patients were divided into a high T-cell fraction group (upper tertile) and a low T-cell fraction group (lower two tertiles), and the two groups were compared using a log-rank test. A signed-rank test was used to test paired tumor versus uninvolved lung differences in T-cell fraction. The immuneACCESS repertoire file appears here via TCRdb, limited to in-frame rearrangements. These files lack a portion of the clones; in checked studies, under half of the deficit traces to unresolved V genes, and the cause of the others is not known. D and trimming were read from the DNA, whereas the V and J calls and clone size are those reported in that table. The table for this sample lists around 6,500 clones; 70% to 80% of them were counted only once. Jointly, the top ten make up roughly 8% of the sample.

ICON enrollment began in early 2016, and the last patient was enrolled in the second half of 2018. A subcohort of under 90 patients provided fresh tumor and matched uninvolved tissue for in-depth immune analyses, with TCR sequencing among those analyses. DNA for TCR sequencing was isolated from bulk tissue, and no cell sorting was done. The receptor's source is a human donor with non-small cell lung cancer. Sample: uninvolved lung tissue not adjacent to the tumor.

The DNA is as follows: TGCAGCGTCTCATCGGGGTACGACACTGAAGCTTTCTTT. Its protein is CSVSSGYDTEAFF. The V and J segments used are TRBV29-1 and TRBJ1-1; the D segment cannot be called with confidence. At the junction V is shortened by 6 bases and J by 3 bases, with 14 bases in between. The CDR3 goes from the cysteine to the phenylalanine over 13 residues. Only CDR3 DNA is held: 39 bases, read in frame from base 1. The germline V gene provides CDR1 SQVTM and CDR2 ANQGSEA. This CDR3, with the reference TRBV29-1 and TRBJ1-1 proteins standing in past its ends, gives the full variable domain SAVISQKPSRDICQRGTSLTIQCQVDSQVTMMFWYRQQPGQSLTLIATANQGSEATYESGFVIDKFPISRPNLTFSTLTVSNMSPEDSSIYLCSVSSGYDTEAFFGQGTRLTVV.